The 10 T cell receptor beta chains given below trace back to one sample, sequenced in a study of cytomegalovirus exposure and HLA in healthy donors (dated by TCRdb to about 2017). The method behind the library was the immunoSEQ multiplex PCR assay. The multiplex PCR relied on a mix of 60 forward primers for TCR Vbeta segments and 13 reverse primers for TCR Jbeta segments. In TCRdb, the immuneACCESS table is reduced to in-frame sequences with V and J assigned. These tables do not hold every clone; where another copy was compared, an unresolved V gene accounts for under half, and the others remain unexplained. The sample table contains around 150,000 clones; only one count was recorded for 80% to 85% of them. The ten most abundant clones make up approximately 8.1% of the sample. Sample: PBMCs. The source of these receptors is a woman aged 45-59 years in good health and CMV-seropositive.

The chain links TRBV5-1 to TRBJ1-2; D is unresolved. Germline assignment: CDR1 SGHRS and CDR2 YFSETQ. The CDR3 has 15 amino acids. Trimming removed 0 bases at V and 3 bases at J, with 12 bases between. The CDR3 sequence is CASSLAAGFDYGYTF. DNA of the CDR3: TGCGCCAGCAGCTTGGCCGCAGGTTTTGACTATGGCTACACCTTC. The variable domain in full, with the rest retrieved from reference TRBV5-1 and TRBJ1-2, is KAGVTQTPRYLIKTRGQQVTLSCSPISGHRSVSWYQQTPGQGLQFLFEYFSETQRNKGNFPGRFSGRQFSNSRSEMNVSTLELGDSALYLCASSLAAGFDYGYTFGSGTRLTVV.

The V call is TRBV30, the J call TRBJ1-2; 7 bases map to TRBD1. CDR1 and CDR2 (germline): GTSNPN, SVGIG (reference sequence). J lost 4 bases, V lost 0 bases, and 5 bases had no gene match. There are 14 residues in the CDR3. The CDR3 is CAWSVPGGLYGYTF. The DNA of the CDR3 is TGTGCCTGGAGTGTACCAGGGGGGCTCTATGGCTACACCTTC. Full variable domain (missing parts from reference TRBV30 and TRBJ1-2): SQTIHQWPATLVQPVGSPLSLECTVEGTSNPNLYWYRQAAGRGLQLLFYSVGIGQISSEVPQNLSASRPQDRQFILSSKKLLLSDSGFYLCAWSVPGGLYGYTFGSGTRLTVV.

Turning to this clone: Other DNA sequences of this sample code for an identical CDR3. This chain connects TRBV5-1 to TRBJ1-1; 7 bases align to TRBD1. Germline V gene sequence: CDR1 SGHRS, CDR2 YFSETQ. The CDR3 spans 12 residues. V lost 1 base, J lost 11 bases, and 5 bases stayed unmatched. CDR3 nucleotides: TGCGCCAGCAGCTTGCGGCAGGGGGAGGCTTTCTTT. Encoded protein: CASSLRQGEAFF.

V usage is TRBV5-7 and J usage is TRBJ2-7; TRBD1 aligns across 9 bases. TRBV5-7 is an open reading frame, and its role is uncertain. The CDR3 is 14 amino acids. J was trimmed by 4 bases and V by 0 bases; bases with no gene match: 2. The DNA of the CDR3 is TGTGCCAGCAGCTTGGGACAGGGGGTTTACGAGCAGTACTTC. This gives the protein CASSLGQGVYEQYF.

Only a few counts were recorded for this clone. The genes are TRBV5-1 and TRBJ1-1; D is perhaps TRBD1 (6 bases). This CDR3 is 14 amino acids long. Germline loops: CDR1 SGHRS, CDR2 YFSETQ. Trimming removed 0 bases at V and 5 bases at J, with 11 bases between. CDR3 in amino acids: CASSLEGDGTEAFF. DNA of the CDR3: TGCGCCAGCAGCTTGGAGGGGGATGGGACTGAAGCTTTCTTT. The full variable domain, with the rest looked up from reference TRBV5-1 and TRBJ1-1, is KAGVTQTPRYLIKTRGQQVTLSCSPISGHRSVSWYQQTPGQGLQFLFEYFSETQRNKGNFPGRFSGRQFSNSRSEMNVSTLELGDSALYLCASSLEGDGTEAFFGQGTRLTVV.

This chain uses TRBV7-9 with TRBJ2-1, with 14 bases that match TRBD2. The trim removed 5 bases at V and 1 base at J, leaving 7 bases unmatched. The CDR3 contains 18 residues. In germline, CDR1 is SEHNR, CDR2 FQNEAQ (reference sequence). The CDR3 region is CASSTIRTSGRSYNEQFF. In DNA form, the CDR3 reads TGTGCCAGCAGCACAATTCGGACTAGCGGGAGGTCCTACAATGAGCAGTTCTTC.

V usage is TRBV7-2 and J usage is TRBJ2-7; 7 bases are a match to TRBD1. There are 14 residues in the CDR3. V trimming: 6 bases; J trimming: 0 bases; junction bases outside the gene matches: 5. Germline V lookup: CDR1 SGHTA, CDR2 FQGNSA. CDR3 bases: TGTGCCAGCAGGTCGGGACAGCCCTCCTACGAGCAGTACTTC. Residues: CASRSGQPSYEQYF.

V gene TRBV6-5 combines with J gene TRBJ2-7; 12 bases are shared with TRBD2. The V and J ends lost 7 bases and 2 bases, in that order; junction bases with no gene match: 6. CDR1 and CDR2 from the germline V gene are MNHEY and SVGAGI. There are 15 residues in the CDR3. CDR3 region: CASTSRLAGAYEQYF. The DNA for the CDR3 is TGTGCCAGCACCTCGCGACTAGCGGGGGCCTACGAGCAGTACTTC.

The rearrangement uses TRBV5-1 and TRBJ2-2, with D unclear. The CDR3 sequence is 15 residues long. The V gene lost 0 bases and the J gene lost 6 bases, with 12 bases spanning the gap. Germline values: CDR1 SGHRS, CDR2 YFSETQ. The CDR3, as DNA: TGCGCCAGCAGCTTGGATACAGAACTCGCCGGGGAGCTGTTTTTT. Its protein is CASSLDTELAGELFF.

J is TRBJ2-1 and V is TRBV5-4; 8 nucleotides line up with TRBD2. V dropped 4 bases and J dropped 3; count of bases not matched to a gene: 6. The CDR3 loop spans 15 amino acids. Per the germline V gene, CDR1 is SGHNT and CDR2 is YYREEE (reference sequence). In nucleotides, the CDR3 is TGTGCCAGCAGCACGGGGCGGGAGGTCTACAATGAGCAGTTCTTC. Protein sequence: CASSTGREVYNEQFF.